This entry describes one T cell receptor beta chain. Antigen: not known. This sample is part of a study of cytomegalovirus exposure and HLA in healthy donors. Trimming stripped 1 base from V and 4 bases from J, with 14 bases between. Germline assignment: CDR1 LNHDA and CDR2 SQIVND (reference sequence). The CDR3 has 16 amino acids. In the PCR, 60 Vbeta and 13 Jbeta primers were used. Libraries were prepared by immunoSEQ multiplex PCR; TCRdb keeps only in-frame clonotypes and omits some of them. The data contain approximately 160,000 clones, approximately 72% of them seen just once; the ten biggest clones take up over 1.1%. The study's findings and limits: Cytomegalovirus-associated TCR beta chains were listed, numbering around 150. Later analysis placed DRB1 highest and HLA-C lowest in TCR association rates, which differed by HLA locus. The classifier, whose performance was assessed in both the original and validation cohorts, reportedly diagnosed cytomegalovirus status with high specificity and sensitivity.

This clonotype was sampled from a man younger than 35 in good health and CMV-seronegative. Sequenced sample: PBMCs. This chain joins TRBV19 and TRBJ2-1; a weak D match, TRBD2 (6 bases). The CDR3 sequence: CASSIAPGLGYNEQFF. CDR3 DNA sequence: TGTGCCAGTAGTATAGCCCCGGGACTGGGATACAATGAGCAGTTCTTC.